This TCR beta chain appears in the sequencing data of a study of CD8 T cells in Susac syndrome. Sequencing targeted TCR beta in T cells from blood (CD8+ and CD4+). Germline lookup yields CDR1 LGHNA and CDR2 YSLEER. V was clipped by 6 bases and J by 0 bases; unmatched bases: 11. The CDR3 sequence is 19 residues long. About 0.5 to 1 ug RNA was reverse transcribed with random hexamers. One entry per CDR3 protein, called by TCRdb with MiXCR from the immunoSEQ multiplex PCR reads. The sample has tens of thousands of distinct CDR3 sequences, about 95% seen once. This TCR derives from a human donor with multiple sclerosis. Sequenced material: CD8+ T cells from PBMCs. The chain employs TRBV4-3 and TRBJ2-6; 10 nucleotides line up with TRBD1. CDR3 sequence reads: CASSAPGQGRLSGANVLTF. Written as DNA, the CDR3 is TGCGCCAGCAGTGCCCCGGGACAGGGGCGACTCTCTGGGGCCAACGTCCTGACTTTC.